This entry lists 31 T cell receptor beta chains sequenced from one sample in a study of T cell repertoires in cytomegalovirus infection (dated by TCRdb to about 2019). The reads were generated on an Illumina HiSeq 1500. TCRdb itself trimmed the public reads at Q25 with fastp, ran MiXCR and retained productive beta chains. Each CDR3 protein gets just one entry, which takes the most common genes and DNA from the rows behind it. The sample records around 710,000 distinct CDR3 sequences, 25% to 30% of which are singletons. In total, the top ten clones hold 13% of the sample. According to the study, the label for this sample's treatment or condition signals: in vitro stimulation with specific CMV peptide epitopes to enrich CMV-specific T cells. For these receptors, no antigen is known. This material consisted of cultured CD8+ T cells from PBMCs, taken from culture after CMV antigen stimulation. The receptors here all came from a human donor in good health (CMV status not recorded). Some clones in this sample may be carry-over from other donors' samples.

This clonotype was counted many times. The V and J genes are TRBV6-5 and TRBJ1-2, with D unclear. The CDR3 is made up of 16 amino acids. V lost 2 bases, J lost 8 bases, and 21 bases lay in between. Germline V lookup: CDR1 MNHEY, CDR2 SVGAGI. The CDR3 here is CASSYDEGTYLSGYTF. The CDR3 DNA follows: TGTGCCAGCAGTTACGACGAGGGCACGTATCTATCCGGCTACACCTTC.

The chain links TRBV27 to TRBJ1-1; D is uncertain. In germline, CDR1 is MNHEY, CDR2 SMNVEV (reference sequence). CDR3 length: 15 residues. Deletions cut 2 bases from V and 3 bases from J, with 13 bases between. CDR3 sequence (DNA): TGTGCCAGCAGTTTAGGATATGGGTCCGACACTGAAGCTTTCTTT. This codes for CASSLGYGSDTEAFF.

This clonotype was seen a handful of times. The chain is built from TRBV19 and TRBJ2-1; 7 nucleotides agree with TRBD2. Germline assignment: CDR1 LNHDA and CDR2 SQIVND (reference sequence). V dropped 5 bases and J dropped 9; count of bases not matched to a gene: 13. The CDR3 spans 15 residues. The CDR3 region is CASSPGGLWVGEQFF. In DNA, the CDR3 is TGTGCCAGTAGTCCCGGGGGACTATGGGTAGGTGAGCAGTTCTTC.

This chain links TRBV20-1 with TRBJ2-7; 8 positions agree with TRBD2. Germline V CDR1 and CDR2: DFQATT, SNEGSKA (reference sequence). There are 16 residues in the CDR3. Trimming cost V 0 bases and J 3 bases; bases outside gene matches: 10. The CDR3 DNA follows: TGCAGTGCTAGAGAAACGGGACTAGAAATCCACTACGAGCAGTACTTC. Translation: CSARETGLEIHYEQYF.

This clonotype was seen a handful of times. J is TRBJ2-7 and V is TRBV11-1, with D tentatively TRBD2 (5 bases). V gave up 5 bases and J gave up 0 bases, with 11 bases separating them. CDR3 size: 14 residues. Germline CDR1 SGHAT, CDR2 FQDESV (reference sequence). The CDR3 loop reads CASSQTGSSYEQYF. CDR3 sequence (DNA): TGTGCCAGCAGCCAGACTGGGAGCTCCTACGAGCAGTACTTC. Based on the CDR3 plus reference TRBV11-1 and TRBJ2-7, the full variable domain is EAEVAQSPRYKITEKSQAVAFWCDPISGHATLYWYRQILGQGPELLVQFQDESVVDDSQLPKDRFSAERLKGVDSTLKIQPAELGDSAMYLCASSQTGSSYEQYFGPGTRLTVT.

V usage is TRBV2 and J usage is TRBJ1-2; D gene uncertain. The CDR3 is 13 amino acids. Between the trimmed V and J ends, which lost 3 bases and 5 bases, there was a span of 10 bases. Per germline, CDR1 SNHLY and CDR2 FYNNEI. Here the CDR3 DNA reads TGTGCCAGCAGTGAGAGAACGGCTTATGGCTACACCTTC. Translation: CASSERTAYGYTF.

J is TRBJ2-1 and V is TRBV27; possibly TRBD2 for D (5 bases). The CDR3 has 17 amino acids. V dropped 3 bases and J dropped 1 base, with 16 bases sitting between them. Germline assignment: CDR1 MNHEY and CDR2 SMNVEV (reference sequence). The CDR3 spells CASSFLRGDTSYNEQFF. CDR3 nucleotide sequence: TGTGCCAGCAGTTTCCTCCGGGGAGATACTTCCTACAATGAGCAGTTCTTC.

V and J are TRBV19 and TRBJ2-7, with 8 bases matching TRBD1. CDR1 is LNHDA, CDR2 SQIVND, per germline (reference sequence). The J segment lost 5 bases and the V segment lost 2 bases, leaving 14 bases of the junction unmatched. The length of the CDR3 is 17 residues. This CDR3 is CASSISPGLDREDEQYV. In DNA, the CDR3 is TGTGCCAGTAGTATAAGTCCCGGATTGGACAGGGAAGACGAGCAGTACGTC.

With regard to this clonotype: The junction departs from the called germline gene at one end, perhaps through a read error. The CDR3 reads CASRPGTLIATNEELFF. For the CDR3, the DNA is TGTGCCAGCAGACCCGGGACACTCATAGCAACTAATGAAGAACTGTTTTTT. The V call is TRBV28, the J call TRBJ1-4, with D possibly matching TRBD1 (6 bases). The CDR3 sequence is 17 residues long. Germline loops: CDR1 MDHEN, CDR2 SYDVKM.

The CDR3 DNA is TGCAGTGCTAGCGAATCGGGACAGTTATACTCTGGGGCCAACGTCCTGACTTTC. This sequence encodes CSASESGQLYSGANVLTF. The genes are TRBV20-1 and TRBJ2-6, with TRBD1 identical over 7 bases. Germline loops: CDR1 DFQATT, CDR2 SNEGSKA (reference sequence). The CDR3 loop spans 18 amino acids. J was trimmed by 0 bases and V by 3 bases; bases with no gene match: 11.

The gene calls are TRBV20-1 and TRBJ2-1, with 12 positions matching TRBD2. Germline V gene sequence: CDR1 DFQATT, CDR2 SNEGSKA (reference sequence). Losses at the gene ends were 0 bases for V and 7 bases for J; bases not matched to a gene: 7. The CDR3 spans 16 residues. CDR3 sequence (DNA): TGCAGTGCTAGAGATAGCGAGCTAGCGGGGGGGAATGAGCAGTTCTTC. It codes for CSARDSELAGGNEQFF.

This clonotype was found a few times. The CDR3 loop is CASSVGQGQTEAFF. In DNA, the CDR3 is TGTGCCAGCAGTGTAGGACAGGGGCAAACTGAAGCTTTCTTT. The chain links TRBV27 to TRBJ1-1; 9 bases agree with TRBD1. Per the germline V gene, CDR1 is MNHEY and CDR2 is SMNVEV (reference sequence). The CDR3 sequence is 14 residues long. Losses at the gene ends were 5 bases for V and 5 bases for J; bases not matched to a gene: 6.

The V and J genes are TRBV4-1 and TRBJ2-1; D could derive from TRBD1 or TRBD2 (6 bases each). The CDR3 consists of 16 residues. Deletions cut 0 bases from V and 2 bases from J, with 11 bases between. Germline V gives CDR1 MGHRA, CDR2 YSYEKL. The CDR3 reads CASSQDGGPTYNEQFF. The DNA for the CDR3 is TGCGCCAGCAGCCAAGATGGGGGGCCAACCTACAATGAGCAGTTCTTC.

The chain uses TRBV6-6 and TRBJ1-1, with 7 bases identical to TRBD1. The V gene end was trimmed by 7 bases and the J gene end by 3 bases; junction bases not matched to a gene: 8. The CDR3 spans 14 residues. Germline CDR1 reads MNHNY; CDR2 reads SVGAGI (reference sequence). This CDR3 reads CASMQGGGYTEAFF. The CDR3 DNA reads TGTGCCAGCATGCAGGGGGGAGGTTACACTGAAGCTTTCTTT.

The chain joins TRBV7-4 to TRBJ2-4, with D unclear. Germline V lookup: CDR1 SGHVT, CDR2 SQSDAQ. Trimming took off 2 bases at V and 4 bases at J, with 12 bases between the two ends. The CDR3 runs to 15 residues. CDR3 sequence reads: CASSLSSIGKNIQYF. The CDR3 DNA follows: TGTGCCAGCAGCTTATCCTCTATAGGGAAAAACATTCAGTACTTC.

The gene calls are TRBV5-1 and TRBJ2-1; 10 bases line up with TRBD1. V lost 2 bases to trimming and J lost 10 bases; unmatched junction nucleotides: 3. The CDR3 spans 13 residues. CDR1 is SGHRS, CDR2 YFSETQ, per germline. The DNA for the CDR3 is TGCGCCAGCAGCTTTGGACAGGGGGGGGAGCAGTTCTTC. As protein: CASSFGQGGEQFF. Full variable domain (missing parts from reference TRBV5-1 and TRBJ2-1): KAGVTQTPRYLIKTRGQQVTLSCSPISGHRSVSWYQQTPGQGLQFLFEYFSETQRNKGNFPGRFSGRQFSNSRSEMNVSTLELGDSALYLCASSFGQGGEQFFGPGTRLTVL.

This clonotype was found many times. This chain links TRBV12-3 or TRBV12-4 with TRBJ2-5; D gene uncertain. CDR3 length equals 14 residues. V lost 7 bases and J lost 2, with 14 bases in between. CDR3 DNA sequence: TGTGCCAGCACCCACGCTACTTCTCAAGAGACCCAGTACTTC. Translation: CASTHATSQETQYF.

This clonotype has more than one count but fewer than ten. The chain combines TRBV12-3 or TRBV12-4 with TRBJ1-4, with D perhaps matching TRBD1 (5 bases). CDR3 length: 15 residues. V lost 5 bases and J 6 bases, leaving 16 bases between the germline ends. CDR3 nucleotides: TGTGCCAGCAGTCTCAGACAGAGGTTGGATGAAAAACTGTTTTTT. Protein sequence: CASSLRQRLDEKLFF.

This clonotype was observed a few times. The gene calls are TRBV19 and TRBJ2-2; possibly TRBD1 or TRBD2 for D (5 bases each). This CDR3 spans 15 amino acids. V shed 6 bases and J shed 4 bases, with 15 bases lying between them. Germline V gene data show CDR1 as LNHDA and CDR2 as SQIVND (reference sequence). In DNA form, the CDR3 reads TGTGCCAGTAGCATGGGGGTAAGGGGCACCGGGGAGCTGTTTTTT. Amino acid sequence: CASSMGVRGTGELFF. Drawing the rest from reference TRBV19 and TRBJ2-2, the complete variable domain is DGGITQSPKYLFRKEGQNVTLSCEQNLNHDAMYWYRQDPGQGLRLIYYSQIVNDFQKGDIAEGYSVSREKKESFPLTVTSAQKNPTAFYLCASSMGVRGTGELFFGEGSRLTVL.

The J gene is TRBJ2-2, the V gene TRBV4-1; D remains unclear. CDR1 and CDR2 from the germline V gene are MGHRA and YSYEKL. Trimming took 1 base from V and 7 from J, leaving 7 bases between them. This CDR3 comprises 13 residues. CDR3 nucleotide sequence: TGCGCCAGCAGCCAAGCGTCCGGCGGGGAGCTGTTTTTT. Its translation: CASSQASGGELFF.

CDR3: CSAWDRDKLNYGYTF. Written as DNA, the CDR3 is TGCAGTGCTTGGGACAGGGACAAACTTAACTATGGCTACACCTTC. This chain connects TRBV20-1 to TRBJ1-2; TRBD1 aligns across 9 bases. The CDR3 spans 15 residues. CDR1 is DFQATT, CDR2 SNEGSKA, per germline (reference sequence). V dropped 5 bases and J dropped 1; count of bases not matched to a gene: 8.

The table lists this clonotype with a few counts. The CDR3 sequence: CASSYDRNYGYTF. The CDR3 nucleotides read TGTGCCAGCAGTTACGACAGGAACTATGGCTACACCTTC. The chain combines TRBV27 with TRBJ1-2, with D perhaps TRBD1 (6 bases). This CDR3 is built from 13 residues. Germline assignment: CDR1 MNHEY and CDR2 SMNVEV (reference sequence). V was clipped by 4 bases and J by 2 bases, with 8 bases between them.

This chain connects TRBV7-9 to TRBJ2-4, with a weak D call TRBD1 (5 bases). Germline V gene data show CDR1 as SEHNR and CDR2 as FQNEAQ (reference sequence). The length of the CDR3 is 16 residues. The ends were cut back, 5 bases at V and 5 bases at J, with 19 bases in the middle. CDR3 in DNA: TGTGCCAGCAGCGAACGGAGCTTCTTAGGGGAAAACATTCAGTACTTC. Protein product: CASSERSFLGENIQYF. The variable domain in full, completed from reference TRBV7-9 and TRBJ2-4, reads DTGVSQNPRHKITKRGQNVTFRCDPISEHNRLYWYRQTLGQGPEFLTYFQNEAQLEKSRLLSDRFSAERPKGSFSTLEIQRTEQGDSAMYLCASSERSFLGENIQYFGAGTRLSVL.

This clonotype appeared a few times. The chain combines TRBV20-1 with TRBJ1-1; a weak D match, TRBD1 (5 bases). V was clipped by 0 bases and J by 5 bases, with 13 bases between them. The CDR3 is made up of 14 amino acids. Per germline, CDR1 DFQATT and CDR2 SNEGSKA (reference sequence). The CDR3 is CSARESNWGTEAFF. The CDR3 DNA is TGCAGTGCTAGAGAATCTAACTGGGGGACTGAAGCTTTCTTT.

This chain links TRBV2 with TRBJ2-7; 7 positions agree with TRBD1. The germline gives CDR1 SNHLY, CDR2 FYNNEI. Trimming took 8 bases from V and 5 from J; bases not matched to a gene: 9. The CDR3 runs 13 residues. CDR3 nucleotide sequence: TGTGCCAGCGTGACAGGGAAGGGACACGAGCAGTACGTC. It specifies CASVTGKGHEQYV.

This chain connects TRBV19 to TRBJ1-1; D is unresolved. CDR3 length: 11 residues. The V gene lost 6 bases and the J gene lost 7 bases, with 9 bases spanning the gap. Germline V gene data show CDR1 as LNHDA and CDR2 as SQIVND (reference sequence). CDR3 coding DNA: TGTGCCAGTAGCTCCTCAGATGAAGCTTTCTTT. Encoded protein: CASSSSDEAFF.

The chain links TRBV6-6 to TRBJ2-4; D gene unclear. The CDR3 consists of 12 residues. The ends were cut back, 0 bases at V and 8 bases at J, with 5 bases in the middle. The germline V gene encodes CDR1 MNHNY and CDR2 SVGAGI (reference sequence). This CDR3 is CASSYSSDIQYF. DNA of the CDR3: TGTGCCAGCAGTTACTCCAGCGACATTCAGTACTTC.

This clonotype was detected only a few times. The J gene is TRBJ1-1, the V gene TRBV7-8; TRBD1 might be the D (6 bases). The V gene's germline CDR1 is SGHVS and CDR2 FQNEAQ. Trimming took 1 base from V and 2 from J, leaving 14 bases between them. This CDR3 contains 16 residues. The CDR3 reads CASSLDGGASNTEAFF. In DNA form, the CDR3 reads TGTGCCAGCAGCTTAGATGGGGGCGCGAGTAACACTGAAGCTTTCTTT.

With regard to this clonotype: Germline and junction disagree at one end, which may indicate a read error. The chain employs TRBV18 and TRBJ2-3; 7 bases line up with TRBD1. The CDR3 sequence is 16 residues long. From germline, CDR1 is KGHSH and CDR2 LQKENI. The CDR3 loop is CVSSPRQGEPTDTQYF. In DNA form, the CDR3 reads TGTGTCAGCTCACCACGCCAGGGGGAACCCACAGATACGCAGTATTTT.

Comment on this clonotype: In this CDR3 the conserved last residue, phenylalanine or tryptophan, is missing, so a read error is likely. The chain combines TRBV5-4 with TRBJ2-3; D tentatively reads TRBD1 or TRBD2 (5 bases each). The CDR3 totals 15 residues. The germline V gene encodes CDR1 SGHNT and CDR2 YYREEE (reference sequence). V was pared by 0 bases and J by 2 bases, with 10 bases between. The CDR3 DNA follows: TGTGCCAGCAGCTTGGGAGGGGCCCCCACAGATACGCAGTATTCT. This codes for CASSLGGAPTDTQYS.

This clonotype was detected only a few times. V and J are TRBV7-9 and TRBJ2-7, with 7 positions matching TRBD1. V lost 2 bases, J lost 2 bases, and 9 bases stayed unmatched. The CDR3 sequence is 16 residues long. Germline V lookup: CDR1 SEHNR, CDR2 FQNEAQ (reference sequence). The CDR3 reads CASSLPGTERTYEQYF. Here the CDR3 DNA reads TGTGCCAGCAGCTTACCCGGGACAGAAAGAACCTACGAGCAGTACTTC.